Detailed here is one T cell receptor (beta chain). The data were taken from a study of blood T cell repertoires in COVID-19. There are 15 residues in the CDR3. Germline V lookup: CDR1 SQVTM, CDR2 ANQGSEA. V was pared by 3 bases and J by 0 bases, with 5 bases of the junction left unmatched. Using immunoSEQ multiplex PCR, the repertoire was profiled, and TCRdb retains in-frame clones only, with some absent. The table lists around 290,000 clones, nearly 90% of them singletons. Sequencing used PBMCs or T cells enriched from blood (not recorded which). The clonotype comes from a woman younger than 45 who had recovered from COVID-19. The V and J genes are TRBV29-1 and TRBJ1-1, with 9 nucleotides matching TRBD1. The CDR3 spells CSVDGTGPMNTEAFF. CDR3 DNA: TGCAGCGTTGATGGGACAGGGCCTATGAACACTGAAGCTTTCTTT.